Following are 29 T cell receptor beta chains from one sample sequenced in a study of cytomegalovirus exposure and HLA in healthy donors. Primers included in the PCR were 60 Vbeta and 13 Jbeta primers. Data came from immunoSEQ multiplex PCR; TCRdb stores just in-frame clones and leaves some out. The sample includes approximately 85,000 clones, nearly 80% of them seen just once. The sequenced material came from PBMCs. The receptor set was obtained from a woman aged 45-60 years in good health and CMV-seropositive.

The chain has TRBV19 and TRBJ2-3, with a possible D match to TRBD1 (6 bases). The CDR3 length is 14 residues. V was trimmed by 3 bases and J by 2 bases, leaving 9 bases between them. In germline, CDR1 is LNHDA, CDR2 SQIVND (reference sequence). The CDR3 sequence is CASSIGQLTDTQYF. In DNA form, the CDR3 reads TGTGCCAGTAGTATCGGACAGCTCACAGATACGCAGTATTTT.

V gene TRBV5-1 combines with J gene TRBJ2-1, with TRBD1 as a possible D gene (5 bases). Germline V gene lookup returns CDR1 SGHRS and CDR2 YFSETQ. V was cut by 0 bases and J by 4 bases, with 8 bases left in between. CDR3 length: 14 amino acids. The CDR3 DNA is TGCGCCAGCAGCTTGGGACAGAGATACAATGAGCAGTTCTTC. This codes for CASSLGQRYNEQFF.

The chain recombines TRBV2 with TRBJ2-1; 9 nucleotides agree with TRBD2. V was clipped by 11 bases and J by 4 bases; unmatched bases: 9. CDR3 length equals 14 residues. The germline V gene encodes CDR1 SNHLY and CDR2 FYNNEI. CDR3 sequence reads: CAGLGLASYNEQFF. The CDR3 DNA sequence: TGTGCCGGATTAGGACTAGCGTCTTACAATGAGCAGTTCTTC.

The chain carries TRBV6-5 and TRBJ1-3, with D hard to call. Germline CDR1 and CDR2: MNHEY and SVGAGI. This CDR3 is 15 amino acids long. Trimming pared 0 bases from V and 0 bases from J, leaving 6 bases between. CDR3 nucleotide sequence: TGTGCCAGCAGTTACTCTTCAGGCTCTGGAAACACCATATATTTT. Amino acids: CASSYSSGSGNTIYF.

The chain has TRBV11-1 and TRBJ2-1, with 7 bases identical to TRBD2. CDR3 length equals 15 residues. The J segment lost 4 bases and the V segment lost 7 bases, leaving 10 bases of the junction unmatched. Germline V gene sequence: CDR1 SGHAT, CDR2 FQDESV (reference sequence). In DNA, the CDR3 is TGTGCCAGCACCCCCCGTGGCGGGAGTTACAATGAGCAGTTCTTC. Translation: CASTPRGGSYNEQFF.

In DNA, the CDR3 is TGCGCCAGCAGCCACGGACTAGCTTGGGAGCAGTACTTC. This translates into CASSHGLAWEQYF. This sequence joins TRBV4-1 and TRBJ2-7, with 8 nucleotides matching TRBD2. With 3 bases clipped from V and 7 bases from J, the junction kept 5 bases outside the gene matches. Germline assignment: CDR1 MGHRA and CDR2 YSYEKL. This CDR3 is 13 amino acids long.

The CDR3 sequence is CASKGGENIQYF. CDR3 coding DNA: TGCGCCAGCAAAGGAGGAGAAAACATTCAGTACTTC. The chain links TRBV4-1 to TRBJ2-4; a possible D gene is TRBD2 (5 bases). CDR1 is MGHRA and CDR2 is YSYEKL in the germline V gene. The CDR3 loop spans 12 amino acids. Trimming stripped 7 bases from V and 5 bases from J, with 9 bases between.

The rearrangement uses TRBV7-3 and TRBJ2-2; TRBD2 agrees at 12 bases. The CDR3 consists of 17 residues. Trimming cost V 4 bases and J 2 bases; bases outside gene matches: 5. Germline values: CDR1 SGHTA, CDR2 FQGTGA. CDR3 nucleotides: TGTGCCAGCAGCTCGACTAGCGGGGGTTTCAACACCGGGGAGCTGTTTTTT. This codes for CASSSTSGGFNTGELFF.

CDR3 amino acids: CASGPLGSGNTIYF. The CDR3 DNA reads as TGTGCCAGCGGGCCCCTGGGCTCTGGAAACACCATATATTTT. The genes are TRBV27 and TRBJ1-3; no clear D gene. The V end was cut by 8 bases, the J end by 0 bases, with 11 bases between. CDR1 is MNHEY, CDR2 SMNVEV, per germline (reference sequence). The CDR3 sequence is 14 residues long.

This clone was detected a few times. This chain uses TRBV18 with TRBJ2-1; weak D call: TRBD2 (5 bases). Per the germline V gene, CDR1 is KGHSH and CDR2 is LQKENI. Trimming removed 0 bases at V and 7 bases at J, with 10 bases between. This CDR3 has 14 amino acids. The CDR3 spells CASSPPGPGNEQFF. The DNA for the CDR3 is TGTGCCAGCTCACCACCCGGCCCGGGGAATGAGCAGTTCTTC.

The rearrangement joins TRBV30 to TRBJ1-1; D possibly corresponds to TRBD1 (5 bases). Trimming took off 8 bases at V and 0 bases at J, with 10 bases between the two ends. The CDR3 covers 12 residues. Per germline, CDR1 GTSNPN and CDR2 SVGIG (reference sequence). The CDR3 loop reads CAQGRLNTEAFF. CDR3 sequence (DNA): TGTGCCCAGGGCCGCCTGAACACTGAAGCTTTCTTT.

The CDR3 sequence: CASSSGQTSGNTIYF. CDR3 sequence (DNA): TGTGCCAGCAGCTCGGGACAGACCTCTGGAAACACCATATATTTT. This chain uses TRBV11-3 with TRBJ1-3; 7 bases fit TRBD1. This CDR3 has 15 residues. Germline assignment: CDR1 SGHNT and CDR2 YENEEA. V lost 4 bases and J lost 0; bases outside the gene matches: 3.

The rearrangement links TRBV7-6 to TRBJ2-2, with 8 positions matching TRBD2. Germline V lookup: CDR1 SGHVS, CDR2 FNYEAQ. The CDR3 length is 16 residues. The trim removed 1 base at V and 4 bases at J, leaving 5 bases unmatched. The CDR3 spells CASSLEAGGGTGELFF. The CDR3 coding sequence is TGTGCCAGCAGCTTAGAGGCGGGGGGAGGCACCGGGGAGCTGTTTTTT.

The genes are TRBV7-6 and TRBJ2-7, with 9 bases that match TRBD2. V trimming: 4 bases; J trimming: 6 bases; junction bases outside the gene matches: 4. The V gene's germline CDR1 is SGHVS and CDR2 FNYEAQ. This CDR3 has 13 amino acids. CDR3 in DNA: TGTGCCAGCAGCTGGACTAGCGTCTCCGAGCAGTACGTC. This encodes CASSWTSVSEQYV.

V gene TRBV27 combines with J gene TRBJ2-1; D is perhaps TRBD2 (5 bases). This CDR3 is 14 amino acids long. The germline V gene has CDR1 MNHEY and CDR2 SMNVEV (reference sequence). The V and J ends lost 7 bases and 15 bases respectively, with 25 bases between them. In DNA form, the CDR3 reads TGTGCCAGCACCCCTACCGCGGCGAGTGGAGGTCCGTTCTTC. Amino acid sequence: CASTPTAASGGPFF.

The chain combines TRBV5-1 with TRBJ2-7; a weak D match, TRBD1 (6 bases). Germline V lookup: CDR1 SGHRS, CDR2 YFSETQ. There are 16 residues in the CDR3. V shed 4 bases and J shed 2 bases, with 19 bases lying between them. The CDR3 sequence is CASSPGGLWDTYEQYF. The CDR3 bases are TGCGCCAGCAGCCCTGGAGGTTTATGGGACACCTACGAGCAGTACTTC.

The chain recombines TRBV6-4 with TRBJ2-2; 10 bases map to TRBD2. V was pared by 9 bases and J by 2 bases, with 3 bases of the junction left unmatched. This CDR3 has 14 residues. The germline CDR1 and CDR2 sequences are MRHNA and SNTAGT. CDR3 protein: CARLLAGNTGELFF. The CDR3, as DNA: TGTGCCAGGTTACTAGCGGGAAACACCGGGGAGCTGTTTTTT.

This clone came up once. The V and J genes are TRBV19 and TRBJ1-5, with TRBD1 as a possible D gene (5 bases). The CDR3 is 13 residues long. The germline V gene encodes CDR1 LNHDA and CDR2 SQIVND (reference sequence). V lost 4 bases and J 3 bases, leaving 7 bases between the germline ends. DNA for the CDR3: TGTGCCAGTAGTAGACAGTACAATCAGCCCCAGCATTTT. Translation: CASSRQYNQPQHF.

CDR3 bases: TGTGCCAGCAGCTTGAGTCCCAGAGGGACCCAGTACTTC. It translates to CASSLSPRGTQYF. The genes are TRBV5-6 and TRBJ2-5; D is ambiguous. Germline CDR1 and CDR2: SGHDT and YYEEEE. The ends were cut back, 1 base at V and 7 bases at J, with 11 bases in the middle. The CDR3 contains 13 residues. Complete variable domain (other parts from reference TRBV5-6 and TRBJ2-5): DAGVTQSPTHLIKTRGQQVTLRCSPKSGHDTVSWYQQALGQGPQFIFQYYEEEERQRGNFPDRFSGHQFPNYSSELNVNALLLGDSALYLCASSLSPRGTQYFGPGTRLLVL.

The chain is built from TRBV11-2 and TRBJ2-7; 11 nucleotides agree with TRBD2. With V trimmed by 5 bases and J by 3 bases, 6 bases remained unmatched. This CDR3 contains 15 residues. Germline V gives CDR1 SGHAT, CDR2 FQNNGV. The CDR3, as DNA: TGTGCCAGCAGCCCGGGACTAGCGGAATACTACGAGCAGTACGTC. It yields the protein CASSPGLAEYYEQYV.

V and J are TRBV14 and TRBJ2-1; a possible D gene is TRBD2 (5 bases). Between the trimmed V and J ends, which lost 0 bases and 3 bases, there was a span of 6 bases. The CDR3 covers 14 residues. Germline CDR1 and CDR2: SGHDN and FVKESK. Written as DNA, the CDR3 is TGTGCCAGCAGCCAAGATGGACTCTACAATGAGCAGTTCTTC. This codes for CASSQDGLYNEQFF.

The chain carries TRBV27 and TRBJ2-3, with 9 bases matching TRBD2. V shed 4 bases, J shed 5 bases, and the junction held 4 bases outside the gene matches. CDR1 is MNHEY, CDR2 SMNVEV, per germline (reference sequence). The CDR3 length is 14 residues. CDR3 DNA: TGTGCCAGCAGTTGGGCGGGAGGGGTAGATACGCAGTATTTT. Translating gives CASSWAGGVDTQYF.

The chain carries TRBV27 and TRBJ2-3; 7 nucleotides agree with TRBD2. Germline CDR1 and CDR2: MNHEY and SMNVEV (reference sequence). This CDR3 comprises 16 residues. Unmatched junction bases numbered 10, after V lost 5 bases and J lost 2 bases. CDR3 bases: TGTGCCAGCAGTCCCAAGTGGGGGGGTTACACAGATACGCAGTATTTT. Amino acids: CASSPKWGGYTDTQYF.

The chain uses TRBV11-3 and TRBJ1-1, with D hard to call. CDR1 and CDR2 (germline): SGHNT, YENEEA. The CDR3 is 18 residues long. Trimming shortened V by 6 bases and J by 0 bases, and 23 bases separated the two germline ends. The CDR3 loop reads CASSTGVWKGFMNTEAFF. DNA for the CDR3: TGTGCCAGCAGTACCGGGGTTTGGAAGGGATTCATGAACACTGAAGCTTTCTTT.

The chain couples TRBV19 to TRBJ1-6; D not resolved. This CDR3 comprises 14 residues. The V gene lost 0 bases and the J gene lost 10 bases, with 10 bases spanning the gap. Germline lookup yields CDR1 LNHDA and CDR2 SQIVND (reference sequence). The CDR3 is CASSIDPRRSPLHF. CDR3 coding DNA: TGTGCCAGTAGTATAGATCCCCGGAGATCACCCCTCCACTTT. The whole variable domain, filled in from reference TRBV19 and TRBJ1-6, reads DGGITQSPKYLFRKEGQNVTLSCEQNLNHDAMYWYRQDPGQGLRLIYYSQIVNDFQKGDIAEGYSVSREKKESFPLTVTSAQKNPTAFYLCASSIDPRRSPLHFGNGTRLTVT.

The rearrangement joins TRBV10-1 to TRBJ1-5; 8 bases align to TRBD1. Unmatched junction bases numbered 2, after V lost 5 bases and J lost 5 bases. Germline lookup yields CDR1 WNHNN and CDR2 SYGVQD (reference sequence). This CDR3 comprises 13 residues. CDR3 DNA: TGCGCCAGCAGTTCGGACAGGGATCAGCCCCAGCATTTT. Translated, it gives CASSSDRDQPQHF.

The CDR3, as DNA: TGTGCCAGTAGTCCCCGGGCGGGTGATGAGCAGTTCTTC. Protein sequence: CASSPRAGDEQFF. The J gene is TRBJ2-1, the V gene TRBV19; possibly TRBD2 for D (5 bases). Germline V lookup: CDR1 LNHDA, CDR2 SQIVND (reference sequence). V lost 5 bases and J lost 8, with 13 bases in between. The CDR3 is made up of 13 amino acids.

V and J are TRBV5-1 and TRBJ2-5; 8 bases map to TRBD1. V lost 0 bases and J lost 5; bases outside the gene matches: 6. Looked up from germline, CDR1 is SGHRS and CDR2 is YFSETQ. The CDR3 consists of 15 residues. CDR3 DNA: TGCGCCAGCAGCTTGGTGGCAGGGGGCGCGGAGACCCAGTACTTC. Amino acid sequence: CASSLVAGGAETQYF.

Only one count was recorded for this clone. The chain links TRBV4-1 to TRBJ1-3; D gene uncertain. Germline V gene data show CDR1 as MGHRA and CDR2 as YSYEKL. The CDR3 has 15 amino acids. V gave up 4 bases and J gave up 3 bases, with 13 bases separating them. Written as DNA, the CDR3 is TGCGCCAGCAGCCTCACTGAGGAGGGTGGAAACACCATATATTTT. Translation gives CASSLTEEGGNTIYF.